This T cell receptor beta chain stems from a study of T cell changes during pregnancy in multiple sclerosis. The junction had 5 bases not matched to a gene; V was cut back by 4 bases and J by 7 bases. This CDR3 is 12 amino acids long. CDR1 and CDR2 from the germline V gene are GTSNPN and SVGIG (reference sequence). TCRdb keeps only in-frame clones here, not all; method: immunoSEQ multiplex PCR. The sample comprises around 32,000 clones, roughly nine tenths of which are singletons, and about 4.3% rests with the top ten. The V and J genes are TRBV30 and TRBJ1-1; 8 bases match TRBD1. The source was CD8+ T cells from peripheral blood mononuclear cells, collected in the second trimester of pregnancy. The TCR comes from a female donor in good health, enrolled as a control in a pregnancy study. The CDR3 reads CAWTLGTGEAFF. The DNA for the CDR3 is TGTGCCTGGACCCTCGGGACAGGTGAAGCTTTCTTT.